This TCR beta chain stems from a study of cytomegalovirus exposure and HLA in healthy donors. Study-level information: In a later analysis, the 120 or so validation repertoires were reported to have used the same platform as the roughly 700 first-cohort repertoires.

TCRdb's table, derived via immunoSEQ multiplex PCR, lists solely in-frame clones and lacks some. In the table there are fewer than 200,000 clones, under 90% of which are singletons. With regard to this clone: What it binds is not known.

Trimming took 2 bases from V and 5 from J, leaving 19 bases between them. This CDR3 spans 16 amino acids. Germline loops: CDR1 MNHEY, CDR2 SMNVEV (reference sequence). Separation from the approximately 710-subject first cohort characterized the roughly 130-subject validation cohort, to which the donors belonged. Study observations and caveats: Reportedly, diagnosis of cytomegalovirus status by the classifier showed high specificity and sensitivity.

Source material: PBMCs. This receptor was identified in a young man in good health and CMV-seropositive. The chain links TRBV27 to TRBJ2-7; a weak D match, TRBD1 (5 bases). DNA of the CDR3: TGTGCCAGCAGTTTAATCGCCCGTCCAGGGATAAACGAGCAGTACTTC. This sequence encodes CASSLIARPGINEQYF.